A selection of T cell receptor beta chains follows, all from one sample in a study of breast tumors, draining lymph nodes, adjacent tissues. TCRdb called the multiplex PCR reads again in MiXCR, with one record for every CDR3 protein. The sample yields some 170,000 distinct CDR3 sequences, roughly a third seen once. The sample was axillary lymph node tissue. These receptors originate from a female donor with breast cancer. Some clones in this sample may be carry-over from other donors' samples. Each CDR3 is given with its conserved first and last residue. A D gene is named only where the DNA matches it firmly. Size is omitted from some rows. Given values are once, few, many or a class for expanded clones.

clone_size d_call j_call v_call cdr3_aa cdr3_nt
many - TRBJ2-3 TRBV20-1 CSATVAGDTQYF TGCAGTGCTACGGTGGCGGGGGATACGCAGTATTTT
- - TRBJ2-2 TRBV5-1 CATSPDTGELFF TGTGCCACCTCACCGGACACCGGGGAGCTGTTTTTT
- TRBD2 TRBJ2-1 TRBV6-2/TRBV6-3 CTSRPLAGGRSSYNEQFF TGTACCAGCAGACCACTAGCGGGGGGCCGCAGCTCCTACAATGAGCAGTTCTTC
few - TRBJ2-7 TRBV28 CASATGSVNEQCF TGTGCCAGCGCTACAGGGTCCGTCAACGAGCAGTGCTTC
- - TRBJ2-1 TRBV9 CASGVSGLSNNEPFF TGTGCCAGCGGCGTATCAGGGCTCAGCAACAATGAGCCGTTCTTC
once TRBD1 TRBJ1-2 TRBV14 CASSQDPGTGDLSGYTF TGTGCCAGCAGCCAAGATCCCGGGACAGGAGACCTCTCTGGCTATACCTTC
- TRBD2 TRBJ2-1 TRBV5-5 CASGLQAGGLRGHNEQFF TGTGCCAGCGGCTTACAAGCGGGGGGGCTAAGGGGGCACAATGAGCAGTTCTTC
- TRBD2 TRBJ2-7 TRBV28 CASSLQAGLPGTSTYEQYF TGTGCCAGCAGTTTACAAGCGGGACTACCCGGGACTTCTACCTACGAGCAGTACTTC
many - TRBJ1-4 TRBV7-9 CASSLALTQGKLKLFF TGTGCCAGCAGCTTAGCTTTAACGCAGGGCAAGCTTAAACTGTTTTTT
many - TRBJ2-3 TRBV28 CASSFPAGADTQYF TGTGCCAGCAGTTTCCCCGCTGGGGCAGATACGCAGTATTTT
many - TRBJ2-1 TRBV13 CASSLLSTGLHNEQFF TGTGCCAGCAGCCTACTTTCTACGGGGCTTCACAATGAGCAGTTCTTC
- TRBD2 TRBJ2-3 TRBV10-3 CAISARTSGRPDTQYF TGTGCCATCAGTGCCCGGACTAGCGGGAGGCCAGATACGCAGTATTTT
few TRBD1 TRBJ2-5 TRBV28 CASSLGAGGLETQYF TGTGCCAGCAGTTTAGGGGCAGGGGGCTTGGAGACCCAGTACTTC
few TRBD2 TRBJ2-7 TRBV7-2 CASSLGLWTSYVPPSYEQYF TGTGCCAGCAGCTTAGGGCTCTGGACTAGCTATGTCCCACCTTCCTACGAGCAGTACTTC
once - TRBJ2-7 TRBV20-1 CSAPRPSMYEQYF TGCAGTGCCCCGCGGCCTAGTATGTACGAGCAGTACTTC
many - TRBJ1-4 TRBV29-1 CSVAGTDQATNEKLFF TGCAGCGTCGCCGGGACCGACCAAGCAACTAATGAAAAACTGTTTTTT
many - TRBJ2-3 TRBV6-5 CASSPSPSHFSTDTQYF TGTGCCAGCAGCCCTTCCCCGTCGCATTTTAGCACAGATACGCAGTATTTT
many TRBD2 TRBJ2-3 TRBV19 CASRVGGRALDTQYF TGTGCCAGTAGAGTCGGCGGGAGGGCCCTAGATACGCAGTATTTT
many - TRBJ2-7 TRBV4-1 CASSQDSTYEQYF TGCGCCAGCAGCCAAGATTCTACCTACGAGCAGTACTTC
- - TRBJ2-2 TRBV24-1 CATSDFASSQGRGYTGELFF TGTGCCACCAGCGATTTCGCCAGCAGCCAAGGCAGGGGATACACCGGGGAGCTGTTTTTT
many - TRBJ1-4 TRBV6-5 CASSYVQRGEKLFF TGTGCCAGCAGTTACGTGCAGCGCGGGGAAAAACTGTTTTTT
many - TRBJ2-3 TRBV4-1 CASSQGGLDDTQYF TGCGCCAGCAGCCAAGGGGGACTTGACGATACGCAGTATTTT
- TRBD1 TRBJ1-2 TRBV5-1 CAHGRTGNYGYTF TGCGCCCACGGAAGGACAGGGAACTATGGCTACACCTTC
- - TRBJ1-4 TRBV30 CAWADATNEKLLF TGTGCCTGGGCAGACGCGACTAATGAAAAACTGCTTTTT
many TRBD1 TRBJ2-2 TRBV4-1 CASSQGGRGLSGELFF TGCGCCAGCAGCCAAGGCGGCAGGGGGCTGTCCGGGGAGCTGTTTTTT
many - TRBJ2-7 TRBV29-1 CSVESDSLYEQYF TGCAGCGTTGAATCAGATTCCCTCTACGAGCAGTACTTC
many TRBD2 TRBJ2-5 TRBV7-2 CASSPRGGGETQYF TGTGCCAGCAGCCCGCGGGGGGGAGGGGAGACCCAGTACTTC
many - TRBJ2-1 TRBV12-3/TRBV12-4 CASSLQYNEQFF TGTGCCAGCAGTTTACAATACAATGAGCAGTTCTTC
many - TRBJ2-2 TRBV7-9 CASSLEAGELFF TGTGCCAGCAGTTTGGAAGCCGGGGAGCTGTTTTTT
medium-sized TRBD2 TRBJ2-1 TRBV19 CASSPGLAGGHGKFF TGTGCCAGTAGTCCCGGACTAGCGGGAGGCCACGGGAAGTTCTTC
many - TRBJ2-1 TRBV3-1 CASSLPRDSNFEQFF TGTGCCAGCAGCTTACCCCGGGACTCGAATTTTGAGCAGTTCTTC
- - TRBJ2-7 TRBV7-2 CASSLLPTLGEYEQYF TGTGCCAGCAGCTTACTCCCCACTTTAGGGGAATACGAGCAGTACTTC
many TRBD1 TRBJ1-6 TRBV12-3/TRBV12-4 CASSIQGANSPLHF TGTGCCAGCAGTATACAGGGGGCAAATTCACCCCTCCACTTT
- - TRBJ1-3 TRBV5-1 CASSLVQGTEDTIYF TGCGCCAGCAGCTTAGTCCAGGGAACTGAAGACACCATATATTTT
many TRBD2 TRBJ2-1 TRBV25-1 CASSDPGLAGNYNEQFF TGTGCCAGCAGTGATCCCGGACTAGCGGGGAATTACAATGAGCAGTTCTTC
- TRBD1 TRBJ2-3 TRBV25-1 CASSGARGNQPQYF TGTGCCAGCAGTGGAGCCAGGGGGAATCAGCCCCAGTATTTT
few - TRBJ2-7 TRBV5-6 CASASLGAREQYF TGTGCCAGCGCCTCCCTTGGGGCGCGGGAGCAGTACTTC
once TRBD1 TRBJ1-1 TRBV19 CASAQGQRNTEAFF TGTGCCAGTGCCCAGGGACAGAGGAACACTGAAGCTTTCTTT
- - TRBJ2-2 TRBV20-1 CSAPATIGELFF TGCAGTGCGCCAGCAACCATCGGGGAGCTGTTTTTT
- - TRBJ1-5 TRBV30 CAWSVNWPAGSQPQHF TGTGCCTGGAGTGTAAATTGGCCAGCCGGGAGTCAGCCCCAGCATTTT
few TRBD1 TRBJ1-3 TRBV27 CTSSTRTGGLGNTIYF TGTACCAGCAGTACCAGGACAGGGGGCTTAGGAAACACCATATATTTT
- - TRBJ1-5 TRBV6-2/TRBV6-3 CASSYWDPLYSNQPQHF TGTGCCAGCAGTTACTGGGACCCGCTATATAGCAATCAGCCCCAGCATTTT